The 17 T cell receptor beta chains in this list originate from one sample, sequenced in a study of blood T cell repertoires in COVID-19 (dated by TCRdb to 2020 to 2022). Receptor amplification or capture employed the immunoSEQ multiplex PCR assay. In TCRdb, the immuneACCESS table is reduced to in-frame sequences with V and J assigned. These tables do not hold every clone; where another copy was compared, an unresolved V gene accounts for under half, and the others remain unexplained. The sample table shows 400,000 or so clones, and approximately 90% are seen once. The ten largest account for 0.95% to 1.3% of the sample. Sequenced sample: PBMCs or T cells enriched from blood (not recorded which). The source of these receptors is a man younger than 45 who had recovered from COVID-19.

The rearrangement links TRBV5-5 to TRBJ1-3, with 7 bases matching TRBD1. The CDR3 covers 16 residues. J gave up 0 bases and V 2 bases, and 5 bases lay outside the gene matches. Germline assignment: CDR1 SGHKS and CDR2 YYEKEE (reference sequence). The CDR3 loop reads CASSFQQGSSGNTIYF. The CDR3 DNA reads as TGTGCCAGCAGCTTCCAACAGGGGTCCTCTGGAAACACCATATATTTT.

The V and J genes are TRBV9 and TRBJ1-2; the match to TRBD1 covers 7 bases. The germline V gene encodes CDR1 SGDLS and CDR2 YYNGEE. The CDR3 loop spans 15 amino acids. The V and J ends lost 0 bases and 7 bases, in that order; junction bases with no gene match: 9. In nucleotides, the CDR3 is TGTGCCAGCAGCGTAGCTACGGGGGCAGGGGGTGGCTACACCTTC. Translating it yields CASSVATGAGGGYTF.

This clone was recorded only once. The genes are TRBV9 and TRBJ2-7; no clear D. The CDR3 consists of 15 residues. V was shortened by 4 bases and J by 7 bases, with 21 bases between the two germline ends. The V gene's germline CDR1 is SGDLS and CDR2 YYNGEE. The chain's CDR3 is CASSSPDKPLTEQYF. CDR3 nucleotide sequence: TGTGCCAGCAGCTCTCCAGACAAACCCCTTACGGAGCAGTACTTC.

This clone was counted once. The rearrangement joins TRBV29-1 to TRBJ1-2, with D hard to call. The germline CDR1 and CDR2 sequences are SQVTM and ANQGSEA. Trimming removed 4 bases at V and 2 bases at J, with 11 bases between. The CDR3 extends over 13 amino acids. The CDR3 DNA reads TGCAGCGTTGTAAGGACTGAGAACTATGGCTACACCTTC. The encoded protein is CSVVRTENYGYTF.

The V call is TRBV25-1, the J call TRBJ1-3; D unclear. The CDR3 is 15 residues long. Trimming pared 1 base from V and 0 bases from J, leaving 7 bases between. The germline gives CDR1 MGHDK, CDR2 SYGVNS. CDR3 loop: CASSEWEASGNTIYF. The CDR3 DNA sequence: TGTGCCAGCAGTGAATGGGAGGCCTCTGGAAACACCATATATTTT.

This clone was observed once. The gene calls are TRBV19 and TRBJ2-1; 7 nucleotides align to TRBD2. V was pared by 5 bases and J by 7 bases, with 8 bases of the junction left unmatched. The germline V gene encodes CDR1 LNHDA and CDR2 SQIVND (reference sequence). The CDR3 consists of 14 residues. This CDR3 reads CASSVTSPMNEQFF. The DNA for the CDR3 is TGTGCCAGTAGTGTGACTAGCCCTATGAATGAGCAGTTCTTC.

The rearrangement uses TRBV3-1 (or the pseudogene TRBV3-2) and TRBJ2-5; a possible D gene is TRBD2 (5 bases). In germline, CDR1 is LGHDT, CDR2 YNNKEL (reference sequence). This CDR3 contains 17 residues. V was shortened by 1 base and J by 2 bases, with 17 bases between the two germline ends. The CDR3 nucleotides are TGTGCCAGCAGCCAAGTCGGCGGGCGACACGTACAAGAGACCCAGTACTTC. Its protein product is CASSQVGGRHVQETQYF.

The J gene is TRBJ2-7, the V gene TRBV10-3, with TRBD2 as a possible D gene (6 bases). V lost 6 bases and J lost 5, with 20 bases in between. CDR1 and CDR2 (germline): ENHRY, SYGVKD. The CDR3 length is 15 residues. In nucleotides, the CDR3 is TGTGCCATCAGCGCGCGTATGGGGGGTCCCGACGAGCAGTACTTC. It yields the protein CAISARMGGPDEQYF.

The V and J genes are TRBV19 and TRBJ1-5, with a tentative D call TRBD1 (5 bases). The CDR3 has 16 amino acids. Trimming took off 7 bases at V and 1 base at J, with 17 bases between the two ends. CDR1 is LNHDA and CDR2 is SQIVND in the germline V gene (reference sequence). The CDR3 region is CASTPGGAISNQPQHF. The CDR3 bases are TGTGCCAGTACCCCCGGCGGGGCAATCAGCAATCAGCCCCAGCATTTT. Based on the CDR3 plus reference TRBV19 and TRBJ1-5, the full variable domain is DGGITQSPKYLFRKEGQNVTLSCEQNLNHDAMYWYRQDPGQGLRLIYYSQIVNDFQKGDIAEGYSVSREKKESFPLTVTSAQKNPTAFYLCASTPGGAISNQPQHFGDGTRLSIL.

V gene TRBV5-4 combines with J gene TRBJ2-5; possibly TRBD1 for D (5 bases). Trimming took off 2 bases at V and 2 bases at J, with 13 bases between the two ends. The CDR3 loop spans 15 amino acids. CDR1 is SGHNT, CDR2 YYREEE, per germline (reference sequence). The CDR3 DNA reads TGTGCCAGCAGCTTCAACAGGATGGGACAAGAGACCCAGTACTTC. This encodes CASSFNRMGQETQYF.

The chain carries TRBV30 and TRBJ1-4; no clear D. Germline-derived CDR1 and CDR2 are GTSNPN and SVGIG (reference sequence). The CDR3 sequence is 15 residues long. The V and J ends lost 3 bases and 8 bases respectively, with 19 bases between them. In nucleotides, the CDR3 is TGTGCCTGGAGCTCCCCGTTGGGAGAAGTCGAAAAACTGTTTTTT. It translates to CAWSSPLGEVEKLFF.

The chain is built from TRBV10-3 and TRBJ2-3; TRBD2 is a possible D gene (6 bases). Trimming removed 0 bases at V and 3 bases at J, with 10 bases between. The CDR3 contains 15 residues. Per the germline V gene, CDR1 is ENHRY and CDR2 is SYGVKD. The CDR3 region has the DNA TGTGCCATCAGTGAGTCGGGGGGTGAAACAGATACGCAGTATTTT. Amino acids: CAISESGGETDTQYF.

Turning to this clone: The germline gene is not matched at one end of the junction; a read error may be the cause. V is TRBV27 and J is TRBJ2-3; the match to TRBD1 covers 9 bases. CDR1 MNHEY and CDR2 SMNVEV come from the germline V gene (reference sequence). This CDR3 spans 16 amino acids. CDR3 protein: CATAPGQGSRTDTQYF. The CDR3 DNA follows: TGTGCCACCGCCCCGGGACAGGGTTCTCGCACCGATACGCAGTATTTT.

The chain links TRBV19 to TRBJ1-5, with 9 bases aligning to TRBD1. The germline gives CDR1 LNHDA, CDR2 SQIVND (reference sequence). The CDR3 is 16 residues long. V lost 4 bases, J lost 4 bases, and 8 bases stayed unmatched. CDR3 region: CASSKDRGTLNQPQHF. The CDR3 nucleotides read TGTGCCAGTAGTAAGGACAGGGGAACTTTAAATCAGCCCCAGCATTTT.

The chain combines TRBV13 with TRBJ2-7; 7 nucleotides agree with TRBD2. Germline CDR1 PRHDT, CDR2 FYEKMQ (reference sequence). V shed 0 bases, J shed 3 bases, and the junction held 8 bases outside the gene matches. This CDR3 comprises 16 residues. The CDR3 bases are TGTGCCAGCAGCTTAGGCCCGAGCGGGAACTTCTACGAGCAGTACTTC. Its translation is CASSLGPSGNFYEQYF. The variable domain in full, completed from reference TRBV13 and TRBJ2-7, reads AAGVIQSPRHLIKEKRETATLKCYPIPRHDTVYWYQQGPGQDPQFLISFYEKMQSDKGSIPDRFSAQQFSDYHSELNMSSLELGDSALYFCASSLGPSGNFYEQYFGPGTRLTVT.

In the case of this clone: Distinct nucleotide sequences in the sample also encode this CDR3. The chain is built from TRBV6-5 and TRBJ1-1, with 7 bases lining up with TRBD1. CDR1 MNHEY and CDR2 SVGAGI come from the germline V gene. After removal of 5 bases from V and 4 bases from J, the junction contained 4 bases not matched to a gene. This CDR3 comprises 13 residues. The CDR3 here is CASSLGTATEAFF. In DNA, the CDR3 is TGTGCCAGCAGTCTTGGGACAGCCACTGAAGCTTTCTTT.

The V gene is TRBV2, the J gene TRBJ2-5; D gene unclear. V shed 4 bases and J shed 2 bases, with 8 bases lying between them. Germline V gene lookup returns CDR1 SNHLY and CDR2 FYNNEI. The CDR3 extends over 13 amino acids. As DNA, the CDR3 is TGTGCCAGCAGTGTTAGCCAACAAGAGACCCAGTACTTC. It encodes CASSVSQQETQYF.